Below are 11 T cell receptor beta chains sequenced from a single sample in a study of shared clonotypes between healthy human individuals. Terminally differentiated effector memory CD45RA+ cells were excluded from the naive CD8 cells, which were CD45RO-negative and positively selected for CCR7. Libraries were prepared by immunoSEQ multiplex PCR; TCRdb keeps only in-frame clonotypes and omits some of them. In the table there are 550,000 to 750,000 clones, under 95% of which are singletons. The sequencing sample was made of naive CD8+ T cells sorted from blood. These receptors came from a man between 25 and 39 years old in good health.

The V and J genes are TRBV7-2 and TRBJ2-2; D might be TRBD2 (5 bases). The germline V gene has CDR1 SGHTA and CDR2 FQGNSA. The V end was cut by 6 bases, the J end by 4 bases, with 9 bases between. CDR3 length: 13 residues. CDR3 amino acids: CASRYEGTGELFF. CDR3 DNA sequence: TGTGCCAGCAGATACGAGGGCACCGGGGAGCTGTTTTTT.

This chain uses TRBV29-1 with TRBJ1-1; 8 nucleotides align to TRBD1. Germline V gene data show CDR1 as SQVTM and CDR2 as ANQGSEA. After removal of 6 bases from V and 5 bases from J, the junction contained 11 bases not matched to a gene. This CDR3 has 14 amino acids. The CDR3 loop reads CSVDLQGAGTEAFF. The DNA of the CDR3 is TGCAGCGTGGATCTTCAGGGGGCGGGGACTGAAGCTTTCTTT.

The V gene is TRBV7-9, the J gene TRBJ2-2; D gene ambiguous. Germline CDR1 and CDR2: SEHNR and FQNEAQ (reference sequence). Trimming took off 1 base at V and 6 bases at J, with 9 bases between the two ends. The CDR3 loop spans 14 amino acids. CDR3 DNA sequence: TGTGCCAGCAGCTTAGGTCCCAACCCCGGGGAGCTGTTTTTT. Protein sequence: CASSLGPNPGELFF.

V gene TRBV27 combines with J gene TRBJ1-2; D is unclear. Germline assignment: CDR1 MNHEY and CDR2 SMNVEV (reference sequence). The length of the CDR3 is 13 residues. The V end was cut by 6 bases, the J end by 4 bases, with 12 bases between. The CDR3 bases are TGTGCCAGCAGCATAGGAGGAGGCTATGGCTACACCTTC. This codes for CASSIGGGYGYTF.

The gene calls are TRBV29-1 and TRBJ1-1; D unresolved. Germline CDR1 reads SQVTM; CDR2 reads ANQGSEA. The germline V and J ends were trimmed by 7 bases and 0 bases, with 6 bases remaining between them. The CDR3 is 11 residues long. This CDR3 is CSGVMNTEAFF. Here the CDR3 DNA reads TGCAGCGGTGTCATGAACACTGAAGCTTTCTTT.

The chain has TRBV6-6 and TRBJ2-7; D call uncertain. Germline V lookup: CDR1 MNHNY, CDR2 SVGAGI (reference sequence). Trimming cost V 6 bases and J 1 base, with 10 bases left between them. CDR3 length: 13 residues. Here the CDR3 DNA reads TGTGCCAGCAGATCCGACAAGTCCTACGAGCAGTACTTC. It codes for CASRSDKSYEQYF.

The V and J genes are TRBV4-2 and TRBJ1-2; D call uncertain. CDR1 and CDR2 from the germline V gene are LGHNA and YNFKEQ. The CDR3 contains 16 residues. Trimming removed 4 bases from V and 5 bases from J, with 20 bases in between. CDR3 nucleotide sequence: TGTGCCAGCAGCCTCGACCTCCCAGTAGGCCCTTATGGCTACACCTTC. It is translated as CASSLDLPVGPYGYTF.

The chain employs TRBV19 and TRBJ1-2; D unresolved. V shed 9 bases and J shed 1 base, with 9 bases lying between them. The CDR3 is made up of 12 amino acids. Germline-derived CDR1 and CDR2 are LNHDA and SQIVND (reference sequence). The CDR3 loop reads CASSLSNYGYTF. The DNA for the CDR3 is TGTGCCAGCAGCCTTAGTAACTATGGCTACACCTTC.

On this clone: The sample carries other DNA sequences with the same CDR3. V and J are TRBV2 and TRBJ2-7; a possible D gene is TRBD1 (5 bases). CDR3 length: 14 amino acids. With 1 base removed from V and 0 bases from J, the gap between germline ends came to 7 bases. The V gene's germline CDR1 is SNHLY and CDR2 FYNNEI. CDR3 residues: CASSEGGRSYEQYF. The CDR3 region has the DNA TGTGCCAGCAGTGAAGGGGGCCGCTCCTACGAGCAGTACTTC.

This chain links TRBV28 with TRBJ1-1; 7 bases fit TRBD1. Germline CDR1 and CDR2: MDHEN and SYDVKM. This CDR3 spans 15 amino acids. V lost 2 bases to trimming and J lost 1 base; unmatched junction nucleotides: 4. Here the CDR3 reads CASSLPEGANTEAFF. The CDR3 bases are TGTGCCAGCAGTTTACCCGAGGGGGCGAACACTGAAGCTTTCTTT.

The chain uses TRBV6-5 and TRBJ1-1, with D uncertain. The CDR3 extends over 13 amino acids. Germline CDR1 MNHEY, CDR2 SVGAGI. The V end lost 2 bases, the J end lost 2 bases, and 6 bases lay between the germline ends. The CDR3 DNA is TGTGCCAGCAGTTACGGCAGTAACACTGAAGCTTTCTTT. It translates to CASSYGSNTEAFF.